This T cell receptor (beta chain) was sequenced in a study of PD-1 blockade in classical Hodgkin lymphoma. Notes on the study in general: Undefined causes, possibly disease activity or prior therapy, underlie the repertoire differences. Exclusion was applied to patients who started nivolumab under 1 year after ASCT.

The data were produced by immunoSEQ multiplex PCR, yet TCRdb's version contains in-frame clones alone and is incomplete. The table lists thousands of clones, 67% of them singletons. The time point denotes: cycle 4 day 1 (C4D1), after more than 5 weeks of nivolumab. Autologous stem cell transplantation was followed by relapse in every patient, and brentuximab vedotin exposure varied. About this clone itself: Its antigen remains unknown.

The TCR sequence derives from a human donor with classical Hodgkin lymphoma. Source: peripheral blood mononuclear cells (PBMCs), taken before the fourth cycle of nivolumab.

As DNA, the CDR3 is TGTGCCAGCAGTGAGTTTAGCGGATCACCCAGTAATTCACCCCTCCACTTT. Translated: CASSEFSGSPSNSPLHF. V gene TRBV2 combines with J gene TRBJ1-6; D is undetermined. V dropped 3 bases and J dropped 6 bases, with 18 bases sitting between them. Germline-derived CDR1 and CDR2 are SNHLY and FYNNEI. The CDR3 is 17 amino acids.